Listed below are T cell receptor beta chains from one sample, sequenced in a study of blood T cell repertoires in COVID-19. Assay used: immunoSEQ multiplex PCR; TCRdb lists only in-frame clones, some missing. This table has 200,000 or so clones, approximately 79% appearing once. The specimen was peripheral blood. The source of these receptors is a man aged 25 to 40 with active or convalescent COVID-19. Each CDR3 is given with its conserved first and last residue. A D gene is named only where the DNA matches it firmly. Size values are once, few and many counts, or a class for expanded clones, and some rows have none.

clone size: NA; D gene: NA; J gene: TRBJ1-1; V gene: TRBV7-9; CDR3 protein: CASSLLTSEAFF; CDR3 DNA: TGTGCCAGCAGCCTCCTTACCAGTGAAGCTTTCTTT
clone size: NA; D gene: TRBD1; J gene: TRBJ1-4; V gene: TRBV13; CDR3 protein: CASAVAGTGTYSTLATNEKLFF; CDR3 DNA: TGTGCCAGCGCGGTAGCCGGGACAGGGACATATTCCACTCTTGCAACTAATGAAAAACTGTTTTTT
clone size: NA; D gene: TRBD1; J gene: TRBJ1-1; V gene: TRBV14; CDR3 protein: CASNRGLGTEAFF; CDR3 DNA: TGTGCCAGCAACAGGGGGCTTGGAACTGAAGCTTTCTTT
clone size: few; D gene: NA; J gene: TRBJ1-2; V gene: TRBV6-6; CDR3 protein: CASSYSKGDPNYGYTF; CDR3 DNA: TGTGCCAGCAGTTACTCGAAGGGAGACCCTAACTATGGCTACACCTTC
clone size: NA; D gene: TRBD1; J gene: TRBJ1-1; V gene: TRBV18; CDR3 protein: CASSPMGQGSTEAFF; CDR3 DNA: TGTGCCAGCTCACCTATGGGACAGGGGAGCACTGAAGCTTTCTTT
clone size: NA; D gene: TRBD1; J gene: TRBJ1-6; V gene: TRBV4-1; CDR3 protein: CASSLAGTEYSPLHF; CDR3 DNA: TGCGCCAGCAGCCTGGCCGGGACAGAGTATTCACCCCTCCACTTT
clone size: NA; D gene: TRBD2; J gene: TRBJ2-3; V gene: TRBV2; CDR3 protein: CASSRASGFTDTQYF; CDR3 DNA: TGTGCCAGCAGTCGCGCTAGCGGATTCACAGATACGCAGTATTTT
clone size: NA; D gene: NA; J gene: TRBJ1-3; V gene: TRBV7-2; CDR3 protein: CASSAGSGGNTIYF; CDR3 DNA: TGTGCCAGCAGCGCGGGGAGTGGCGGAAACACCATATATTTT
clone size: NA; D gene: TRBD2; J gene: TRBJ2-1; V gene: TRBV7-6; CDR3 protein: CASSWRAGTSGSGSGNEQFF; CDR3 DNA: TGTGCCAGCAGCTGGCGGGCTGGGACTAGCGGGAGTGGGTCGGGCAATGAGCAGTTCTTC
clone size: once; D gene: TRBD2; J gene: TRBJ2-6; V gene: TRBV4-3; CDR3 protein: CASSTLDRTRGSSGANVLTF; CDR3 DNA: TGCGCCAGCAGCACACTTGATCGGACTAGAGGGAGCTCTGGGGCCAACGTCCTGACTTTC
clone size: NA; D gene: NA; J gene: TRBJ1-4; V gene: TRBV10-1; CDR3 protein: CASSEGGSKEKLFF; CDR3 DNA: TGCGCCAGCAGTGAAGGAGGAAGTAAGGAAAAACTGTTTTTT
clone size: NA; D gene: TRBD1; J gene: TRBJ2-6; V gene: TRBV28; CDR3 protein: CASSPWDRALSGANVLTF; CDR3 DNA: TGTGCCAGCAGCCCTTGGGACAGGGCCCTCTCTGGGGCCAACGTCCTGACTTTC
clone size: once; D gene: TRBD1; J gene: TRBJ2-5; V gene: TRBV24-1; CDR3 protein: CATSEPGTVETQYF; CDR3 DNA: TGTGCCACCAGTGAGCCCGGGACAGTGGAGACCCAGTACTTC
clone size: NA; D gene: NA; J gene: TRBJ1-5; V gene: TRBV2; CDR3 protein: CASGGQPQHF; CDR3 DNA: TGTGCCAGCGGGGGCCAGCCCCAGCATTTT
clone size: NA; D gene: TRBD1; J gene: TRBJ1-1; V gene: TRBV27; CDR3 protein: CASSLARGLGTEAFF; CDR3 DNA: TGTGCCAGCAGTTTAGCCAGGGGGTTAGGCACTGAAGCTTTCTTT
clone size: NA; D gene: NA; J gene: TRBJ1-1; V gene: TRBV6-4; CDR3 protein: CASSDSGGGQKAFF; CDR3 DNA: TGTGCCAGCAGTGACTCGGGGGGTGGGCAAAAAGCTTTCTTT
clone size: NA; D gene: NA; J gene: TRBJ2-1; V gene: TRBV10-1; CDR3 protein: CASSEAGAPAYNEQFF; CDR3 DNA: TGCGCCAGCAGTGAGGCAGGGGCTCCCGCCTACAATGAGCAGTTCTTC
clone size: NA; D gene: NA; J gene: TRBJ1-4; V gene: TRBV10-1; CDR3 protein: CASSEAGGGFEKLFF; CDR3 DNA: TGCGCCAGCAGTGAAGCCGGGGGGGGTTTTGAAAAACTGTTTTTT
clone size: NA; D gene: NA; J gene: TRBJ1-2; V gene: TRBV5-4; CDR3 protein: CASSLKARGIYGYTF; CDR3 DNA: TGTGCCAGCAGCTTGAAAGCCAGGGGTATCTATGGCTACACCTTC
clone size: few; D gene: TRBD1; J gene: TRBJ1-4; V gene: TRBV30; CDR3 protein: CAWGTGFNEKLFF; CDR3 DNA: TGTGCCTGGGGGACAGGGTTTAATGAAAAACTGTTTTTT
clone size: NA; D gene: NA; J gene: TRBJ2-2; V gene: TRBV7-6; CDR3 protein: CASSLTRTVYTGELFF; CDR3 DNA: TGTGCCAGCAGCTTAACGCGAACGGTTTACACCGGGGAGCTGTTTTTT
clone size: NA; D gene: NA; J gene: TRBJ1-2; V gene: TRBV30; CDR3 protein: CAWSVHPGVGYTF; CDR3 DNA: TGTGCCTGGAGTGTACATCCAGGGGTCGGCTACACCTTC
clone size: NA; D gene: NA; J gene: TRBJ2-1; V gene: TRBV7-2; CDR3 protein: CASSRLTGEQFF; CDR3 DNA: TGTGCCAGCAGCCGACTAACGGGCGAGCAGTTCTTC
clone size: NA; D gene: NA; J gene: TRBJ2-7; V gene: TRBV11-2; CDR3 protein: CASSSYREYEQYF; CDR3 DNA: TGTGCCAGCAGCTCCTACAGGGAATACGAGCAGTACTTC
clone size: NA; D gene: TRBD2; J gene: TRBJ2-2; V gene: TRBV10-2; CDR3 protein: CASRILAGEGTGELFF; CDR3 DNA: TGCGCCAGCAGGATACTAGCGGGAGAGGGCACCGGGGAGCTGTTTTTT
clone size: NA; D gene: TRBD1; J gene: TRBJ1-5; V gene: TRBV7-2; CDR3 protein: CASSKRTGDNQSQHF; CDR3 DNA: TGTGCCAGCAGCAAAAGGACAGGGGATAATCAGTCCCAGCATTTT
clone size: NA; D gene: TRBD1; J gene: TRBJ2-3; V gene: TRBV11-3; CDR3 protein: CASSFGRGQSTDTQYF; CDR3 DNA: TGTGCCAGCAGCTTCGGCAGGGGGCAGAGCACAGATACGCAGTATTTT
clone size: NA; D gene: NA; J gene: TRBJ1-3; V gene: TRBV27; CDR3 protein: CASSLWGGTGNTIYF; CDR3 DNA: TGTGCCAGCAGTTTATGGGGGGGTACTGGAAACACCATATATTTT
clone size: NA; D gene: TRBD2; J gene: TRBJ2-3; V gene: TRBV9; CDR3 protein: CASSPRAGGDTQYF; CDR3 DNA: TGTGCCAGCAGCCCGCGGGCGGGGGGAGATACGCAGTATTTT
clone size: NA; D gene: NA; J gene: TRBJ1-1; V gene: TRBV4-2; CDR3 protein: CASSQSVTEAFF; CDR3 DNA: TGTGCCAGCAGCCAAAGCGTCACTGAAGCTTTCTTT
clone size: NA; D gene: NA; J gene: TRBJ2-5; V gene: TRBV30; CDR3 protein: CAWSPQIRRTQYF; CDR3 DNA: TGTGCCTGGAGCCCGCAGATTAGGAGGACCCAGTACTTC